This T cell receptor (beta chain) was recorded in a study of Graves' ophthalmopathy and Graves' hyperthyroidism. Study context: Untreated patients at initial diagnosis provided peripheral blood.

Study results and caveats: Between ophthalmopathy and stable hyperthyroidism, a 13-signature model drew a separation with 85% to 90% sensitivity and just under 83% specificity.

With 6 bases clipped from V and 0 bases from J, the junction kept 3 bases outside the gene matches. The CDR3 is made up of 14 amino acids. Germline V CDR1 and CDR2: SNHLY, FYNNEI. Those donors who had ophthalmopathy presented with moderate-to-severe activity, a CAS of ≥3, a NOSPECS of ≥4 and a duration under 3 months. Orbital computed tomography, thyroid ultrasound, TRAb, serum thyroxine and clinical symptoms formed the basis of diagnosis. This clonotype was counted at least ten times. What it binds is not known. RNA transcripts were the template, and TCR beta CDR3 regions were amplified from them. HTBI-primed RT-PCR formed the first round, and a multiplex PCR formed the second. Via MiXCR, TCRdb re-called the multiplex PCR reads, giving one row per CDR3 protein. This table has around 670,000 distinct CDR3 sequences, about 44% appearing once.

The sequence derives from an adult man with Graves' ophthalmopathy. The sample comprised peripheral blood. The genes are TRBV2 and TRBJ1-1; 8 bases fit TRBD1. CDR3 DNA: TGTGCCAGCAGATGGACAGGGATGAACACTGAAGCTTTCTTT. The encoded protein is CASRWTGMNTEAFF.